This is a list of T cell receptor beta chains from one sample in a study of T-cell reconstitution after alpha-beta-depleted transplantation in children. TCRdb re-derived calls from the PCR reads in MiXCR, one entry per CDR3 protein. The repertoire includes about 300,000 distinct CDR3 sequences, 10% of them detected once, and over 6% sits in the top ten. The source material was PBMCs, sampled before TCRalphabeta/CD19-depleted stem cell transplant. These receptors originate from a boy under two years old with acute myeloid leukemia, due to receive a stem cell transplant. CDR3s include the opening cysteine and the closing phenylalanine or tryptophan. The D gene is left open where the match is weak. Rows give clone size only sometimes, using once, few, many, or a class for an expanded clone.

CDR3 DNA: TGCGCCAGCAGCCAAGAAGGGACTCCAAAAAATGAGCAGTTCTTC; CDR3 protein: CASSQEGTPKNEQFF; D gene: NA; clone size: many; V gene: TRBV4-3; J gene: TRBJ2-1
CDR3 DNA: TGTGCCAGCAGCCAAGGGATCGGTAGGTACGAGCAGTACTTC; CDR3 protein: CASSQGIGRYEQYF; D gene: NA; clone size: many; V gene: TRBV3-1; J gene: TRBJ2-7
CDR3 DNA: TGTGCCAGCAGTTTATCCGACAGCCTACTAGCCAAAAACATTCAGTACTTC; CDR3 protein: CASSLSDSLLAKNIQYF; D gene: NA; clone size: many; V gene: TRBV28; J gene: TRBJ2-4
CDR3 DNA: TGTGCCAGCAGCCAGACTTCGGGACTAGCGGTTAGCTCCTACAATGAGCAGTTCTTC; CDR3 protein: CASSQTSGLAVSSYNEQFF; D gene: TRBD2; clone size: many; V gene: TRBV4-2; J gene: TRBJ2-1
CDR3 DNA: TGCAGTGCTAGAGCGTCTAGCGGGGCCTACGAGCAGTACTTC; CDR3 protein: CSARASSGAYEQYF; D gene: TRBD2; clone size: many; V gene: TRBV20-1; J gene: TRBJ2-7
CDR3 DNA: TGCGCCAGCAGCCAAGACCCCGGGACTAGCTACGAGCAGTACTTC; CDR3 protein: CASSQDPGTSYEQYF; D gene: TRBD2; clone size: many; V gene: TRBV4-3; J gene: TRBJ2-7
CDR3 DNA: TGTGCCAGCAGTTCCACCGCAGATACGCAGTATTTT; CDR3 protein: CASSSTADTQYF; D gene: NA; clone size: few; V gene: TRBV28; J gene: TRBJ2-3
CDR3 DNA: TGTGCCAGCAGCCAAGGTTGGGGCACTACAACTAATGAAAAACTGTTTTTT; CDR3 protein: CASSQGWGTTTNEKLFF; D gene: NA; clone size: many; V gene: TRBV4-2; J gene: TRBJ1-4
CDR3 DNA: TGCGCCAGCAGAGGGGGGGGTCCCTACAATGAGCAGTTCTTC; CDR3 protein: CASRGGGPYNEQFF; D gene: NA; clone size: few; V gene: TRBV5-1; J gene: TRBJ2-1
CDR3 DNA: TGTGCCAGCAGTCCGGGGCCGTATAATTCACCCCTCCACTTT; CDR3 protein: CASSPGPYNSPLHF; D gene: NA; clone size: few; V gene: TRBV28; J gene: TRBJ1-6
CDR3 DNA: TGTGCCAGCAGCTTACACATAAGCTCCTACGAGCAGTACTTC; CDR3 protein: CASSLHISSYEQYF; D gene: NA; clone size: many; V gene: TRBV11-2; J gene: TRBJ2-7
CDR3 DNA: TGTGCCAGCAGTTTGACGGGCAGGGAACACGAGCAGTACTTC; CDR3 protein: CASSLTGREHEQYF; D gene: NA; clone size: NA; V gene: TRBV12-3/TRBV12-4; J gene: TRBJ2-7
CDR3 DNA: TGCGCCAGCAGCCAATGGGACCTGGGGGGCGAGCAGTACTTC; CDR3 protein: CASSQWDLGGEQYF; D gene: NA; clone size: many; V gene: TRBV5-1; J gene: TRBJ2-7
CDR3 DNA: TGTGCCAGTAGGGGGATGGCCGGGGAGCTGTTTTTT; CDR3 protein: CASRGMAGELFF; D gene: NA; clone size: many; V gene: TRBV19; J gene: TRBJ2-2
CDR3 DNA: TGCAGTGCTAAAGGGATGGGTCACGAGCAGTACTTC; CDR3 protein: CSAKGMGHEQYF; D gene: NA; clone size: few; V gene: TRBV20-1; J gene: TRBJ2-7
CDR3 DNA: TGTGCCAGCGGCCACAGGATGAACACTGAAGCTTTCTTT; CDR3 protein: CASGHRMNTEAFF; D gene: NA; clone size: NA; V gene: TRBV12-3/TRBV12-4; J gene: TRBJ1-1
CDR3 DNA: TGTGCCAGCAGTTTATCGTTAAGACTAGCTACTTTTAACAATGATCAGTTCTTC; CDR3 protein: CASSLSLRLATFNNDQFF; D gene: TRBD2; clone size: many; V gene: TRBV27; J gene: TRBJ2-1
CDR3 DNA: TGTGCCAGCAGCCAAGATTCGGTCCTTAACTATGGCTACACCTTC; CDR3 protein: CASSQDSVLNYGYTF; D gene: NA; clone size: NA; V gene: TRBV3-1; J gene: TRBJ1-2
CDR3 DNA: TGCAGTGCTAGAGCCATGGGGCTGGAGACCCAGTACTTC; CDR3 protein: CSARAMGLETQYF; D gene: NA; clone size: many; V gene: TRBV20-1; J gene: TRBJ2-5
CDR3 DNA: TGTGCCAGCAGCCGGTGGGTGACTAAGGGCGATGAGCAGTTCTTC; CDR3 protein: CASSRWVTKGDEQFF; D gene: NA; clone size: few; V gene: TRBV3-1; J gene: TRBJ2-1
CDR3 DNA: TGTGCCAGCAGCCCTCCAGGTGTCACCTGGGAGTACGAGCAGTACTTC; CDR3 protein: CASSPPGVTWEYEQYF; D gene: NA; clone size: many; V gene: TRBV3-1; J gene: TRBJ2-7
CDR3 DNA: TGTGCCAGTAGTCCGACAGGGGAGCCCCCTTACGAGCAGTACTTC; CDR3 protein: CASSPTGEPPYEQYF; D gene: TRBD1; clone size: many; V gene: TRBV19; J gene: TRBJ2-7
CDR3 DNA: TGTGCCAGCAGTTACGGACAGGGAAGGGTCCACGAGCAGTACTTC; CDR3 protein: CASSYGQGRVHEQYF; D gene: TRBD1; clone size: NA; V gene: TRBV6-5; J gene: TRBJ2-7
CDR3 DNA: TGTGCCAGCAGCCCTTGGGAGACAGTGAACACTGAAGCTTTCTTT; CDR3 protein: CASSPWETVNTEAFF; D gene: NA; clone size: many; V gene: TRBV7-9; J gene: TRBJ1-1
CDR3 DNA: TGTGCCAGCAGTGACTCTGGACAGGGCTACGAGCAGTACTTC; CDR3 protein: CASSDSGQGYEQYF; D gene: TRBD1; clone size: many; V gene: TRBV2; J gene: TRBJ2-7
CDR3 DNA: TGTGCCAGCAGTGATACGACAGGTTCCTACGAGCAGTACTTC; CDR3 protein: CASSDTTGSYEQYF; D gene: NA; clone size: NA; V gene: TRBV12-3/TRBV12-4; J gene: TRBJ2-7
CDR3 DNA: TGTGCCAGCAGCTTTAGGACCGGCGAGACACCCCTCCACTTT; CDR3 protein: CASSFRTGETPLHF; D gene: NA; clone size: many; V gene: TRBV7-9; J gene: TRBJ1-6
CDR3 DNA: TGCAGTGCTAGAGATGGGACTGACTTTGGAGAGACCCAGTACTTC; CDR3 protein: CSARDGTDFGETQYF; D gene: NA; clone size: many; V gene: TRBV20-1; J gene: TRBJ2-5
CDR3 DNA: TGTGCCAGCAGCGGGGACAGGGGGCGCATCTACGAGCAGTACTTC; CDR3 protein: CASSGDRGRIYEQYF; D gene: TRBD1; clone size: many; V gene: TRBV5-6; J gene: TRBJ2-7
CDR3 DNA: TGTGCCACCAGCAGAGATGAGGGGGACAGGGGAGGGGGGAGGTCCTACAATGAGCAGTTCTTC; CDR3 protein: CATSRDEGDRGGGRSYNEQFF; D gene: TRBD1; clone size: few; V gene: TRBV15; J gene: TRBJ2-1
CDR3 DNA: TGCAGCGCCCGGCGGGAGGTAGACGGGGAGCTGTTTTTT; CDR3 protein: CSARREVDGELFF; D gene: TRBD2; clone size: many; V gene: TRBV29-1; J gene: TRBJ2-2
CDR3 DNA: TGTGCCACCAGTGATTCGGGTCTGCAGGGCCTGACTGGTAGGAATGAGCAGTTCTTC; CDR3 protein: CATSDSGLQGLTGRNEQFF; D gene: NA; clone size: few; V gene: TRBV24-1; J gene: TRBJ2-1
CDR3 DNA: TGTGCCAGCAGCTTTTCCAAGGAGACCCAGTACTTC; CDR3 protein: CASSFSKETQYF; D gene: NA; clone size: NA; V gene: TRBV5-4; J gene: TRBJ2-5
CDR3 DNA: TGTGCCAGCAGTTACGGCAGGAGTGGTTCACCCCTCCACTTT; CDR3 protein: CASSYGRSGSPLHF; D gene: NA; clone size: many; V gene: TRBV6-5; J gene: TRBJ1-6
CDR3 DNA: TGTGCCAGCAGTTACTCGAATCGTCCGAACACCGGGGAGCTGTTTTTT; CDR3 protein: CASSYSNRPNTGELFF; D gene: NA; clone size: NA; V gene: TRBV6-5; J gene: TRBJ2-2
CDR3 DNA: TGCAGTGCTAGAGCAAAGGGGGGACTATCCTACAATGAGCAGTTCTTC; CDR3 protein: CSARAKGGLSYNEQFF; D gene: NA; clone size: many; V gene: TRBV20-1; J gene: TRBJ2-1
CDR3 DNA: TGTGCCAGCAGCTTAGGGCCGTCATTGGGGGCCAACGTCCTGACTTTC; CDR3 protein: CASSLGPSLGANVLTF; D gene: NA; clone size: many; V gene: TRBV7-9; J gene: TRBJ2-6
CDR3 DNA: TGCAGCTCAGGGGATGGTTACGAGCAGTACTTC; CDR3 protein: CSSGDGYEQYF; D gene: NA; clone size: many; V gene: TRBV29-1; J gene: TRBJ2-7
CDR3 DNA: TGTGCCAGCAGCTTACCGACAGTACCAAACTATGGCTACACCTTC; CDR3 protein: CASSLPTVPNYGYTF; D gene: NA; clone size: NA; V gene: TRBV11-2; J gene: TRBJ1-2
CDR3 DNA: TGCAGTGCTAGAGATGGGAGGCTAGCGGGAGCTGGTGAGCAGTTCTTC; CDR3 protein: CSARDGRLAGAGEQFF; D gene: TRBD2; clone size: many; V gene: TRBV20-1; J gene: TRBJ2-1
CDR3 DNA: TGCGCCAGCAGCCTGCAACAGGGGTGGAACGAAAAACTGTTTTTT; CDR3 protein: CASSLQQGWNEKLFF; D gene: TRBD1; clone size: many; V gene: TRBV5-1; J gene: TRBJ1-4
CDR3 DNA: TGCGCCAGCAGTGAAGGAGAGACCCAGTACTTC; CDR3 protein: CASSEGETQYF; D gene: NA; clone size: many; V gene: TRBV10-2; J gene: TRBJ2-5
CDR3 DNA: TGTGCCAGCAGCCGCCAAGACAGGTTTTCACCCCTCCACTTT; CDR3 protein: CASSRQDRFSPLHF; D gene: NA; clone size: few; V gene: TRBV11-3; J gene: TRBJ1-6
CDR3 DNA: TGTGCCAGCAGTTTCGGGGATTCACCCCTCCACTTT; CDR3 protein: CASSFGDSPLHF; D gene: NA; clone size: NA; V gene: TRBV28; J gene: TRBJ1-6
CDR3 DNA: TGTGCCAGCTCACCCCCGGGCACAGATACGCAGTATTTT; CDR3 protein: CASSPPGTDTQYF; D gene: NA; clone size: many; V gene: TRBV28; J gene: TRBJ2-3
CDR3 DNA: TGTGCCAGCAGCTTAAGGTTTTTCGAGGGGGGCGGGATCTCCTACAATGAGCAGTTCTTC; CDR3 protein: CASSLRFFEGGGISYNEQFF; D gene: NA; clone size: many; V gene: TRBV7-2; J gene: TRBJ2-1
CDR3 DNA: TGTGCCAGTAGTATAGCCCTAGCGGGAGCTACAGATACGCAGTATTTT; CDR3 protein: CASSIALAGATDTQYF; D gene: TRBD2; clone size: NA; V gene: TRBV19; J gene: TRBJ2-3
CDR3 DNA: TGTGCCAGCAGCCCTACTTCTGACAGGAGGTCCTATGGCTACACCTTC; CDR3 protein: CASSPTSDRRSYGYTF; D gene: NA; clone size: many; V gene: TRBV7-2; J gene: TRBJ1-2
CDR3 DNA: TGCGCCAGCAGTCAAATAAGCGGGAGTCATAATGAGCAGTTCTTC; CDR3 protein: CASSQISGSHNEQFF; D gene: TRBD2; clone size: few; V gene: TRBV23-1; J gene: TRBJ2-1
CDR3 DNA: TGTGCCAGCAGCCCCCCTAGCGGGGGTTACGAGCAGTACTTC; CDR3 protein: CASSPPSGGYEQYF; D gene: TRBD2; clone size: many; V gene: TRBV7-9; J gene: TRBJ2-7
CDR3 DNA: TGTGCCAGCAGTTTATGGCAGCCCCAGCATTTT; CDR3 protein: CASSLWQPQHF; D gene: NA; clone size: many; V gene: TRBV28; J gene: TRBJ1-5
CDR3 DNA: TGTGCCATCAGTGATGGTAGGACAGCTAACTATGGCTACACCTTC; CDR3 protein: CAISDGRTANYGYTF; D gene: NA; clone size: many; V gene: TRBV10-3; J gene: TRBJ1-2
CDR3 DNA: TGCGCCAGCAGCCTCACAGATACGCAGTATTTT; CDR3 protein: CASSLTDTQYF; D gene: NA; clone size: medium-sized; V gene: TRBV5-1; J gene: TRBJ2-3